The 9 T cell receptor beta chains presented below share a single source sample, sequenced in a study of a mutant IDH1 vaccine in newly diagnosed glioma. This table comes from immunoSEQ multiplex PCR, and its TCRdb copy is limited to in-frame clones, with some not included. The sample shows just over 65,000 clones, roughly 80% of them seen only once. Time point: week 35, safety follow-up. Mutant IDH1 20-mer peptide, at 300 ug, made up each vaccine dose, with topical imiquimod. Their specific antigens are unknown. This material consisted of PBMCs, taken from a glioma patient whose treatment included an IDH1 peptide vaccine. All receptors derive from a man aged 18 to 30 with glioma.

The chain recombines TRBV21-1 with TRBJ2-7; the table's TRBD1 call for D was not verified on the DNA. TRBV21-1 is recorded as a pseudogene. This CDR3 is built from 15 residues. CDR3 nucleotide sequence: TGTGCCAGCAGCTTACCGGGACAGGCCACCTACGAGCAGTACTTC. As protein: CASSLPGQATYEQYF.

Only one count was recorded for this clone. The rearrangement joins TRBV6-1 to TRBJ2-4; a weak D match, TRBD1 (6 bases). The CDR3 spans 13 residues. Germline CDR1 and CDR2: MNHNS and SASEGT. V was cut by 6 bases and J by 5 bases, with 11 bases left in between. The CDR3 nucleotides are TGTGCCAGCAGCCGGGACAAACAAAACATTCAGTACTTC. This codes for CASSRDKQNIQYF.

The V and J genes are TRBV5-6 and TRBJ2-3; either TRBD1 or TRBD2 may supply D (5 bases each). V was shortened by 4 bases and J by 1 base, with 13 bases between the two germline ends. The CDR3 spans 15 residues. Germline V gene sequence: CDR1 SGHDT, CDR2 YYEEEE. The CDR3 sequence is CASSLPRGGTDTQYF. CDR3 bases: TGTGCCAGCAGCCTACCCAGAGGGGGCACAGATACGCAGTATTTT. Together with reference TRBV5-6 and TRBJ2-3, the CDR3 gives the full variable domain: DAGVTQSPTHLIKTRGQQVTLRCSPKSGHDTVSWYQQALGQGPQFIFQYYEEEERQRGNFPDRFSGHQFPNYSSELNVNALLLGDSALYLCASSLPRGGTDTQYFGPGTRLTVL.

This clone occurred a few times. This chain joins TRBV29-1 and TRBJ1-2, with a tentative D call TRBD1 (6 bases). Germline CDR1 SQVTM, CDR2 ANQGSEA. The CDR3 has 15 amino acids. The germline V and J ends were trimmed by 7 bases and 3 bases, with 21 bases remaining between them. This CDR3 reads CSATGAYSRDYGYTF. CDR3 nucleotide sequence: TGCAGCGCCACGGGGGCGTACTCCCGAGACTATGGCTACACCTTC.

This clone was found once. CDR3 sequence (DNA): TGTGCCAGCAGTGGCGCCTACGAGCAGTACTTC. It specifies CASSGAYEQYF. The rearrangement links TRBV25-1 to TRBJ2-7; no reliable D call. V lost 4 bases, J lost 2 bases, and 3 bases lay in between. Germline-derived CDR1 and CDR2 are MGHDK and SYGVNS. The CDR3 runs 11 residues.

The chain recombines TRBV29-1 with TRBJ1-3; D unresolved. This CDR3 region has 13 residues. Germline-derived CDR1 and CDR2 are SQVTM and ANQGSEA. With 7 bases removed from V and 0 bases from J, the gap between germline ends came to 10 bases. This CDR3 is CSALLASGNTIYF. CDR3 in DNA: TGCAGCGCCCTTCTCGCCTCTGGAAACACCATATATTTT. The complete variable domain, with remaining parts taken from reference TRBV29-1 and TRBJ1-3, reads SAVISQKPSRDICQRGTSLTIQCQVDSQVTMMFWYRQQPGQSLTLIATANQGSEATYESGFVIDKFPISRPNLTFSTLTVSNMSPEDSSIYLCSALLASGNTIYFGEGSWLTVV.

V gene TRBV30 combines with J gene TRBJ1-3; 8 bases align to TRBD1. This CDR3 contains 14 residues. Trimming took 1 base from V and 8 from J; bases not matched to a gene: 7. Germline loops: CDR1 GTSNPN, CDR2 SVGIG (reference sequence). The CDR3 DNA sequence: TGTGCCTGGAGTGCGACAGGGGTTAGAGACACCATATATTTT. Translated, it gives CAWSATGVRDTIYF.

The chain combines TRBV29-1 with TRBJ2-7; 9 bases line up with TRBD1. Germline V gene sequence: CDR1 SQVTM, CDR2 ANQGSEA. This CDR3 is built from 14 residues. V was pared by 4 bases and J by 2 bases, with 6 bases of the junction left unmatched. CDR3 nucleotides: TGCAGCGTTGGCGGGACAGGGAGCCCCTACGAGCAGTACTTC. Its translation: CSVGGTGSPYEQYF.

The chain joins TRBV27 to TRBJ1-6; D remains ambiguous. Looked up from germline, CDR1 is MNHEY and CDR2 is SMNVEV (reference sequence). V gave up 4 bases and J gave up 7 bases, with 5 bases separating them. The CDR3 has 12 amino acids. The CDR3 here is CASSSPNSPLHF. The CDR3 coding sequence is TGTGCCAGCAGTTCCCCCAATTCACCCCTCCACTTT.